This entry describes one T cell receptor beta chain. This clone was seen a few times. The antigen it recognizes is unknown. A read error may account for a junction end that differs from germline. The cohort was made up of around 720 healthy bone marrow donors. At the time of sampling, all cohort members were nominally healthy, though unrecorded immune exposures were likely present. The donor was CMV seropositive and was included in the group of 289 seropositive cohort members. Every donor gave a peripheral blood sample, and the peripheral blood mononuclear cells from that sample were used for TCR beta sequencing. The Qiagen DNeasy Blood Extraction Kit was used to extract genomic DNA from the blood cell samples. The data were obtained in a study of cytomegalovirus exposure and HLA in healthy donors (dated by TCRdb to about 2017). Describing the broader study: An earlier analysis of roughly 570 of the donors reported 276 Gb of sequence data and around 110 million unique TCR beta sequences obtained from approximately 180 million T cells. Besides the first cohort of hundreds of subjects, a separate validation cohort made up of over a hundred different subjects was used. To predict cytomegalovirus infection status, the study brought together high-throughput TCR immunosequencing, statistical association of individual TCRs with disease status, and machine learning. HLA typing included class I and class II loci at four-digit resolution. The study profiled the T cell repertoires of hundreds of subjects by immunosequencing and related them to cytomegalovirus serostatus. The genetic ancestry cluster associated with self-reported Caucasian donors included over 65% of the roughly 400 genotyped donors. The study was designed to test whether signatures of past pathogen exposure could be identified by cataloging public T cell receptors. In a later analysis, previously published TCR beta repertoires from some 640 donors were re-analyzed and high-resolution HLA genotyping was added so that TCR occurrence patterns could be studied. About 5 DR-DQ haplotypes were handled as single units for association and clustering, since linkage in the cohort was strong. A later genetic analysis took genome-wide SNP genotypes for about 55% of the roughly 670 donors and used that subset as a discovery cohort. An early release covering 550 to 650 HLA-typed donors comprised about 300 gigabases of sequencing data and around 80 million unique TCR sequences. The number of donors typed differed by locus, with about 629-640 for A, B, C, DRB1 and DQB1, more than 500 for DQA1, nearly 610 for DPA1, and around 430 for DPB1. In the later analysis, no new phenotypic data were used to find candidate immune exposures; instead, reliance was placed on TCR beta sequences and their occurrence across donors. Donor age, sex, ethnicity and CMV serostatus were collected together with the repertoire data. All discovery cohort repertoires had been generated on a single sequencing platform. To decide whether each TCR beta V gene segment behaved as functional or pseudogenic, an earlier analysis of fewer than 750 of the donors relied on high-throughput TCR beta sequencing. Among 300 to 500 genotyped donors of the cohort, an average of about 240,000 unique TCR beta nucleotide sequences was sequenced per donor, of which 15% to 20% were non-productive. Overall study results and their limits: The presence/absence analyses assumed that sequencing depth was roughly uniform across donors, and that assumption may not be true. An earlier analysis of roughly 570 of the donors showed that most TCR beta V segments appeared in productive rearrangements either about 90% or about 30% of the time, which broadly matched IMGT annotations. The only immune exposure information available for the cohort was CMV serostatus. Because the 87-base-pair reads could not distinguish some IMGT-functional V segments, including TRBV6-2 and TRBV6-3, those segments were excluded. A later genetic analysis reported fewer N-insertions in productive TCRs among donors in an Asian-associated ancestry cluster than the approximately 670-donor mean. In a later analysis, the rate of TCR association differed among HLA loci, with DRB1 alleles having the most associated TCRs and HLA-C alleles having the fewest. According to the authors, the approach could potentially be generalized to other disease states and immunological phenotypes. The sequencing pipeline was judged likely to have produced a cluster of highly shared sequence variants as a technical artifact. A later analysis reported that several top co-occurrence clusters appeared linked to parvovirus B19, influenza, CMV and Epstein-Barr virus. The study listed 150 to 200 TCR beta chains as associated with cytomegalovirus. Because HLA typing was missing for some donors at each locus, association tests included only the typed subset. Linkage disequilibrium might explain the correlated functional status among segregating V segments, but an unknown experimental factor could not be ruled out. A further reported finding was that TCR beta sequences accurately predicted the HLA-A and HLA-B alleles for most subjects in the first cohort. In a later analysis, 15,000 to 20,000 TCR beta sequences were associated with specific HLA alleles at a false discovery rate of 0.05. Most TCR sequences were observed very rarely across donors, whereas some public TCRs were present in many individuals. Three of the identified cytomegalovirus-associated TCR beta chains were confirmed in vitro to be specific for cytomegalovirus antigens. In a later genetic analysis, a missense DCLRE1C variant was associated with V-gene and J-gene trimming of TCR beta chains, and the association was replicated in an independent cohort. The classifier was reported to diagnose cytomegalovirus status with high specificity and sensitivity in both the original cohort and the validation cohort. Only TCR beta chains were sequenced in this cohort, and the absence of alpha or paired-chain data limited detectable features. Strong co-occurrence of HLA alleles, especially DR and DQ, made assigning TCR associations to individual alleles difficult. In a later analysis, most CMV-associated TCR beta chains were found to appear HLA-restricted, with HLA associations seemingly driven largely by CMV exposure. Because counts were too low, some 17 rarely observed V segments, including chromosome 9 orphons, were excluded from the earlier analysis of fewer than 650 of the donors. In a later analysis, HLA-associated TCR beta chains were found to be more clonally expanded and to have lower generation probabilities than equally common non-associated chains.

As encoded in the germline V gene (reference sequence), CDR1 is SSHAT while CDR2 is FNYEAQ. The CDR3 has 13 amino acids, counting the end cysteine and phenylalanine. Only the CDR3 portion is preserved as DNA: 39 bases, with reading frame beginning at the first base. The library was prepared using the immunoSEQ multiplex PCR assay. For the multiplex PCR, a mixture combining 60 forward primers for TCR Vbeta segments and 13 reverse primers for TCR Jbeta segments was used. The CDR3 region of rearranged TCR beta genes was amplified from genomic DNA with a multiplex PCR assay. On the Illumina HiSeq System, the amplified TCR beta libraries were sequenced as 87-base-pair reads. Per the source publication's procedure: A later analysis tallied roughly 78 million unique TCR beta chains across the 666 repertoires, and approximately 11 million of those chains were shared by two or more donors. To remove PCR and sequencing errors, raw reads were error-corrected and collapsed into unique sequences using a nearest-neighbor algorithm that merged closely related sequences. Alignment of CDR3 sequences to IMGT reference sequences was used to assign V, D and J gene segments. For a sequence to be retained, a match of at least six nucleotides was required to both a V gene segment and a J gene segment. A rearrangement counted as productive if the CDR3 had no stop codons and remained in frame with V and J, and every other rearrangement counted as non-productive. CDR3 was defined according to IMGT convention as the region running from the second conserved V-encoded cysteine to the conserved J-encoded phenylalanine. The earlier analysis of a few hundred of the donors excluded any sequence lacking an unambiguous match to a single V gene segment. An earlier analysis of roughly 590 of the donors called V segments functional above 56.7% productive rearrangements and segregating when the between-donor standard deviation exceeded 5%. A statistical classification framework was developed to diagnose cytomegalovirus status using the catalog of TCR beta chain sequences. In a later analysis, V and J genes were assigned by comparing TCR nucleotide sequences against IMGT/GENE-DB human TR gene sequences. The TCRdist pipeline was used in a later analysis to assign CDR3 sequences and most-parsimonious VDJ recombination scenarios. In a later analysis, every TCR beta chain was defined by the combination of its CDR3 amino acid sequence and its V-gene family, and reads without a unique V-gene family were dropped. To address suspected cross-contamination and a sequencing artifact, a later analysis removed 592 highly shared, low-generation-probability nucleotide sequences. In a later analysis, a clonal expansion index for each public chain was calculated from normalized within-repertoire ranks of inferred template counts. Generation probabilities in a later analysis came from a VDJ recombination model fitted to out-of-frame rearrangements, and those results were checked against IGoR. In a later analysis, TCR-TCR, TCR-HLA and TCR-CMV co-occurrence was scored with hypergeometric tests, and a repertoire-size bias correction was applied to TCR pairs. To estimate false discovery rates, a later analysis permuted the HLA or CMV assignments 20 times. In a later analysis, co-occurring TCRs were grouped using DBSCAN, and TCRdist sequence similarity was added for clustering within HLA-allele-positive subsets. For co-occurrence clustering, repertoires with fewer than 30,000 or more than 120,000 public chains were excluded, along with 5 or 6 repertoires with anomalous nucleotide sharing. The immuneACCESS repertoire file appears here via TCRdb, limited to in-frame rearrangements. These files lack a portion of the clones; in checked studies, under half of the deficit traces to unresolved V genes, and the cause of the others is not known. The DNA was the basis for D and trimming; V, J and clone size are from that table. Within this sample are 100,000 to 150,000 clones, with roughly a tenth of them counted one time only. The leading ten clones occupy about 4.7% of the sample.

Sequenced material: PBMCs. The chain is encoded by TRBV7-7 joined to TRBJ2-7; the best D guess is TRBD2, with 6 bases matching. The sequence was collected from a young woman in good health and CMV-seropositive. The encoded CDR3 is CASSDGGSYEQYF. The DNA reads as follows: TGTGCTAGCAGCGACGGGGGCTCCTACGAGCAGTACTTC.